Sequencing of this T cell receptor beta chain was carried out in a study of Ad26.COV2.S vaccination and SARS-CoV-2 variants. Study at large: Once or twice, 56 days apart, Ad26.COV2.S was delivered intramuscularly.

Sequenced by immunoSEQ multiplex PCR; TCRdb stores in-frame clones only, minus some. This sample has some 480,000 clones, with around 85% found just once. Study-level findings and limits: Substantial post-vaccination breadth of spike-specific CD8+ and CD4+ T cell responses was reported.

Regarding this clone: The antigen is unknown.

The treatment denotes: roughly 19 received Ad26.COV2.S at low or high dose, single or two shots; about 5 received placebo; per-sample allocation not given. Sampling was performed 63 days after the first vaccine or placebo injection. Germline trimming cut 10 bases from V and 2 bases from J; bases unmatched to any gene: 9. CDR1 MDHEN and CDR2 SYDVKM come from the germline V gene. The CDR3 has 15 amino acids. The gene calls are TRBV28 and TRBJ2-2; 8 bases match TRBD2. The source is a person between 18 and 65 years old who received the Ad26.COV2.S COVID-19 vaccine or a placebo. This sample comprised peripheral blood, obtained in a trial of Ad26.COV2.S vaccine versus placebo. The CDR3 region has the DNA TGTGCCACCGATACTAGCGGATTAAACACCGGGGAGCTGTTTTTT. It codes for CATDTSGLNTGELFF.